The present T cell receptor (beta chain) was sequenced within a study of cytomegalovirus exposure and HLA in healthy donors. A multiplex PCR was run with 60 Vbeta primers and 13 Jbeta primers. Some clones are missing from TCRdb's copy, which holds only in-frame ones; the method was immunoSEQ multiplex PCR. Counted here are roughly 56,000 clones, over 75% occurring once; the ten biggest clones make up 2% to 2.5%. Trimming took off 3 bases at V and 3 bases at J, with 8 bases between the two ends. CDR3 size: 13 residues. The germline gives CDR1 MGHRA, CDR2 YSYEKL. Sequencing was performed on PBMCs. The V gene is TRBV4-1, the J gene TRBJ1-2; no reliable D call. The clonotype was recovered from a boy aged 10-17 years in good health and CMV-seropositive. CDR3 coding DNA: TGCGCCAGCAGCCATGGTAGTGACTATGGCTACACCTTC. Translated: CASSHGSDYGYTF.